The 3 T cell receptor beta chains below all came from one sample that was sequenced in a study of blood T cell repertoires in COVID-19. Assay: immunoSEQ multiplex PCR; the TCRdb copy retains only in-frame clones and omits some. The profile shows around 9,900 clones, around three quarters of them singletons. Material: peripheral blood. The receptors originated from a human donor in a cohort sampled during active COVID-19.

This sequence joins TRBV27 and TRBJ2-1; TRBD1 matches at 7 bases. The CDR3 runs to 14 residues. From germline, CDR1 is MNHEY and CDR2 SMNVEV (reference sequence). Trimming removed 6 bases from V and 3 bases from J; junction bases left unmatched: 5. The CDR3 region is CASSPGQNYNEQFF. Here the CDR3 DNA reads TGTGCCAGCAGCCCGGGACAGAACTACAATGAGCAGTTCTTC.

The CDR3 is CASRQTAGTGELFF. CDR3 sequence (DNA): TGTGCCAGCAGACAGACAGCTGGCACCGGGGAGCTGTTTTTT. This sequence joins TRBV2 and TRBJ2-2; a possible D gene is TRBD1 (5 bases). Germline CDR1 is SNHLY and CDR2 is FYNNEI. V was shortened by 6 bases and J by 4 bases, with 12 bases between the two germline ends. The CDR3 is 14 residues long. The full variable domain, rest sourced from reference TRBV2 and TRBJ2-2, is EPEVTQTPSHQVTQMGQEVILRCVPISNHLYFYWYRQILGQKVEFLVSFYNNEISEKSEIFDDQFSVERPDGSNFTLKIRSTKLEDSAMYFCASRQTAGTGELFFGEGSRLTVL.

This chain uses TRBV7-2 with TRBJ1-3; D is possibly TRBD1 (5 bases). The CDR3 contains 16 residues. Germline CDR1 SGHTA, CDR2 FQGNSA. V was shortened by 7 bases and J by 0 bases, with 16 bases between the two germline ends. The CDR3 is CASTTHHRSSGNTIYF. CDR3 coding DNA: TGTGCCAGCACGACCCATCACAGGAGCTCTGGAAACACCATATATTTT.